This section outlines one TCR beta chain sequence together with its context. What it recognizes is unknown. The data stem from a study of T cell repertoires in cytomegalovirus infection. Study-wide context: Both recently identified HLA-C-restricted and well-studied HLA-B-restricted CMV epitopes were used in the study. It was the public TCR beta signatures that indicated both CMV infection and matching HLA type.

Using its own MiXCR run on the reads, TCRdb lists one record per CDR3 protein. The table lists 750,000 to 900,000 distinct CDR3 sequences, 25% to 35% of them singletons, with under 15% in the top ten. Study-wide results and limits: Frequencies of public TCR beta families were cumulated, and this identified carriers of CMV plus the relevant HLA. It was HLA-C-restricted CMV-specific TCR beta clonotypes that dominated the response ex vivo.

The V end was cut by 3 bases, the J end by 5 bases, with 16 bases between. CDR1 DFQATT and CDR2 SNEGSKA come from the germline V gene (reference sequence). The CDR3 covers 14 residues. The J gene is TRBJ2-5, the V gene TRBV20-1; no clear D. The material was cultured CD8+ T cells from PBMCs, obtained from culture after CMV antigen stimulation. The TCR sequence derives from a human donor in good health (CMV status not recorded). Some clones in this sample may be carry-over from other donors' samples. The CDR3 DNA reads as TGCAGTGCTAGGGGTGGTTCGTTTGTCGAGACCCAGTACTTC. It yields the protein CSARGGSFVETQYF.